The clone carrying this T cell receptor (beta chain) was recorded at least ten times. Its antigen remains unknown. This entry comes from a study of regulatory T cells in long-lasting Graves disease. Sample time point: newly diagnosed GD, antithyroid drugs for less than 3 months. The TCR library used RNA extracted from PBMCs. Per American Thyroid Association guidelines, Graves' disease was diagnosed. The peripheral blood volume drawn was around 10 milliliters, and it was collected into EDTA tubes. V gave up 4 bases and J gave up 5 bases; unmatched junction bases: 6. CDR1 is SQVTM, CDR2 ANQGSEA, per germline. The length of the CDR3 is 14 residues. General study findings and limits: Examination was confined to peripheral blood, excluding thyroid tissue.

Arm-PCR of CDR3 regions and iRepertoire HTBI primers were used to build TCR beta libraries. One entry per CDR3 protein results from TCRdb running MiXCR on the multiplex PCR reads. The sample yields about 520,000 distinct CDR3 sequences, 12% seen once. These data also featured in a second study, about T cells in Graves' hyperthyroidism and ophthalmopathy. That paper states: Ophthalmopathy was predicted by the model a median of roughly 6.7 months ahead of onset.

The chain recombines TRBV29-1 with TRBJ2-5, with TRBD1 identical over 11 bases. The receptor was derived from a woman aged 25 to 45 with Graves disease. The sequencing used peripheral blood mononuclear cells (PBMCs), collected at new diagnosis, from a patient treated with antithyroid drugs. The CDR3 loop reads CSVGGDRGLETQYF. The CDR3, as DNA: TGCAGCGTTGGGGGGGACAGGGGGTTGGAGACCCAGTACTTC.